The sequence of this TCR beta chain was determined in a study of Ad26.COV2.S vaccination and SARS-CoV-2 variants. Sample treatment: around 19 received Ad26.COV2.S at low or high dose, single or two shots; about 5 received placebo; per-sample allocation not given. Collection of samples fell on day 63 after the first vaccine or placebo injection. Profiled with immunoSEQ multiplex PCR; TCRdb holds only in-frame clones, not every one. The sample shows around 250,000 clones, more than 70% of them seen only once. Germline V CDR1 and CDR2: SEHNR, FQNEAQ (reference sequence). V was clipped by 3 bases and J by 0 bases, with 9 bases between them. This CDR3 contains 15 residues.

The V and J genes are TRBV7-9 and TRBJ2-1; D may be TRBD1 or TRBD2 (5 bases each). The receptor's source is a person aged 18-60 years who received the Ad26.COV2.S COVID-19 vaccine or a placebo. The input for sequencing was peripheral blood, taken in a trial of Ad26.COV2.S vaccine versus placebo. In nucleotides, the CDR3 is TGTGCCAGCAGCTTGAGAGGGGTCTCCTACAATGAGCAGTTCTTC. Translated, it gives CASSLRGVSYNEQFF.